This TCR beta chain was documented in a study of Graves' ophthalmopathy and Graves' hyperthyroidism. Study-wide results and caveats: A 13-signature model separated ophthalmopathy from stable hyperthyroidism, reaching about 90% sensitivity and roughly 84% specificity cross-validated. Thyroid clonotypes that were expanded above 0.001 frequency mostly also appeared in blood.

Being free of ophthalmopathy for 18 months of follow-up defined stable hyperthyroidism. Clinicians diagnosed using symptoms, serum thyroxine, TRAb, thyroid ultrasound and orbital computed tomography. CDR3 size: 9 residues. Germline CDR1 and CDR2: MDHEN and SYDVKM. V was pared by 6 bases and J by 6 bases, with 3 bases between. Amplification of TCR beta CDR3 regions used RNA transcripts. HTBI primers were used in a first-round RT-PCR, which preceded a second-round multiplex PCR. TCRdb redid the calling of the multiplex PCR reads with MiXCR, one entry per CDR3 protein. The sample consists of 35,000 to 45,000 distinct CDR3 sequences, roughly 50% of them appearing once. Comment on this clonotype: Its target is not known.

The sequence came from an adult woman with stable Graves' hyperthyroidism. The chain is built from TRBV28 and TRBJ2-7; D uncertain. Sequenced material: peripheral blood. The CDR3, as DNA: TGTGCCAGCAGCCCCGAGCAGTACTTC. Protein product: CASSPEQYF.